This T cell receptor beta chain was recorded in a study of T cell changes during pregnancy in multiple sclerosis. Profiling relied on immunoSEQ multiplex PCR, and the TCRdb table lists in-frame clones only, not all of them. Of under 50,000 clones in the sample, over 80% are singletons; the top ten hold under 30%. V was cut by 5 bases and J by 1 base, with 10 bases left in between. From germline, CDR1 is MNHEY and CDR2 SVGAGI. The CDR3 contains 14 residues. In this sample, this clone turned up once. This TCR derives from a female donor with multiple sclerosis, enrolled in a pregnancy study. The sample was CD8+ T cells from peripheral blood mononuclear cells, taken before pregnancy. The genes are TRBV6-5 and TRBJ2-3, with D tentatively TRBD2 (6 bases). CDR3 in DNA: TGTGCCAGCAGTCCCAGGGAGGGCACAGATACGCAGTATTTT. Protein: CASSPREGTDTQYF.